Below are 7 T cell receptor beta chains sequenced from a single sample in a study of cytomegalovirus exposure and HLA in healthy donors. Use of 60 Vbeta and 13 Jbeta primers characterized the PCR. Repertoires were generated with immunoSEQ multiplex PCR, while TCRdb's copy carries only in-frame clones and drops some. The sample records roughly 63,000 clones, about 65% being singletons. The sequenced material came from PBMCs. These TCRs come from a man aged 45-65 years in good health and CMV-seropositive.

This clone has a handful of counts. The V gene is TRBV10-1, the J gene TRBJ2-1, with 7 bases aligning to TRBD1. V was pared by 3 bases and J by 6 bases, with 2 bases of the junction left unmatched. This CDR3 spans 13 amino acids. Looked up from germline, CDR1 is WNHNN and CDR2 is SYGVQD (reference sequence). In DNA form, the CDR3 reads TGCGCCAGCAGTGATGGGGACAGCAATGAGCAGTTCTTC. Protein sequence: CASSDGDSNEQFF.

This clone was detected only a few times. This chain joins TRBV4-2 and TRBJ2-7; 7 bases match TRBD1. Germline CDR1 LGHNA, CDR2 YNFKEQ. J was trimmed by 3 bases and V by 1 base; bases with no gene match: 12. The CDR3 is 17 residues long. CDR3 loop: CASSQVPSRGSLYEQYF. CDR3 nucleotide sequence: TGTGCCAGCAGCCAAGTCCCCTCCAGGGGGTCACTCTACGAGCAGTACTTC.

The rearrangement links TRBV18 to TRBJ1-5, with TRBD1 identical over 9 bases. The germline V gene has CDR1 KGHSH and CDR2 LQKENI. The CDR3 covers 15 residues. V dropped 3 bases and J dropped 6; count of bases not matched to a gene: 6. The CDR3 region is CASSPGQGSGQPQHF. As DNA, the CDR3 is TGTGCCAGCTCACCGGGACAGGGAAGCGGTCAGCCCCAGCATTTT. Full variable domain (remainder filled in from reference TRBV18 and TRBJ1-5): NAGVMQNPRHLVRRRGQEARLRCSPMKGHSHVYWYRQLPEEGLKFMVYLQKENIIDESGMPKERFSAEFPKEGPSILRIQQVVRGDSAAYFCASSPGQGSGQPQHFGDGTRLSIL.

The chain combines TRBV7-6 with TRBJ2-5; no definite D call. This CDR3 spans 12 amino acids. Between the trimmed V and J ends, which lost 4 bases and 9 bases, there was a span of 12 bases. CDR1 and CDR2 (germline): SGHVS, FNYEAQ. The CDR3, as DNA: TGTGCCAGCAGCTCTACGGCCGGGTCCCAGTACTTC. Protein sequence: CASSSTAGSQYF.

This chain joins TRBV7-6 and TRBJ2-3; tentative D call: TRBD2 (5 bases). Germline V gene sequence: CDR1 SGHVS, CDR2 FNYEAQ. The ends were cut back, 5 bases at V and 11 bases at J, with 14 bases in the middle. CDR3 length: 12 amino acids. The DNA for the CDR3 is TGTGCCAGCAGCGAATCTAGCCGTAGGCAGTATTTT. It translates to CASSESSRRQYF.

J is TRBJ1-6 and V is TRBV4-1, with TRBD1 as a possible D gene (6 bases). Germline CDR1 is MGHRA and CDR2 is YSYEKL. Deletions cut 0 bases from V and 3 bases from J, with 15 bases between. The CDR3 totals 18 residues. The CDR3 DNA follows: TGCGCCAGCAGCCAAGATTTACAGGGTCCCGGCTATAATTCACCCCTCCACTTT. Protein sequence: CASSQDLQGPGYNSPLHF.

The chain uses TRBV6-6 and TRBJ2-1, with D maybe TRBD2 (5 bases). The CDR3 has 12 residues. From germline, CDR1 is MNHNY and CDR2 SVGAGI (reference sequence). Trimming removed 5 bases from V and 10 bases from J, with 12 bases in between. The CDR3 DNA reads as TGTGCCAGCAGTACTGGACTCTGGGAGCAGTTCTTC. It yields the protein CASSTGLWEQFF.